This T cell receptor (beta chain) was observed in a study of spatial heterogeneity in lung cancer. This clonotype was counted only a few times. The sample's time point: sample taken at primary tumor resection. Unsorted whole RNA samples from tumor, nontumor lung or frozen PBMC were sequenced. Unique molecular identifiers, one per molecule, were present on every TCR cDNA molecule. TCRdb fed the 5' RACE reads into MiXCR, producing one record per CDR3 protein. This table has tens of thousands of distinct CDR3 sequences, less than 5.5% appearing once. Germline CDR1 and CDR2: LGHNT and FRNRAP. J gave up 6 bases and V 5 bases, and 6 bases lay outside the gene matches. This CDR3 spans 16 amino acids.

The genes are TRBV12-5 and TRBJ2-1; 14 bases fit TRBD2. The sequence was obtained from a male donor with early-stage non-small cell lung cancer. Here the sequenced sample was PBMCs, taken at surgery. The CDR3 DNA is TGTGCTAGTGGTCCTGAGGGACTAGCGGGAGTCAATGAGCAGTTCTTC. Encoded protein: CASGPEGLAGVNEQFF. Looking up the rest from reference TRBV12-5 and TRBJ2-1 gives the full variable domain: DARVTQTPRHKVTEMGQEVTMRCQPILGHNTVFWYRQTMMQGLELLAYFRNRAPLDDSGMPKDRFSAEMPDATLATLKIQPSEPRDSAVYFCASGPEGLAGVNEQFFGPGTRLTVL.